Listed here are 7 T cell receptor beta chains from one sample, sequenced in a study of T cells during gluten challenge in celiac disease. Cells were tetramer-binding CD4+ effector-memory gut-homing T cells. Three nested PCRs with multiplexed primers covering all TRA and TRB V genes amplified paired chains. TCRdb ran MiXCR on the single-cell sequencing reads and lists one entry per CDR3 protein. The listing contains approximately 30 distinct CDR3 sequences. The specimen comprised gluten-specific CD4+ T cells sorted from blood using tetramers, sampled at baseline or on day 6, 14 or 28 of gluten challenge (not recorded which). These receptors were collected from a male donor with celiac disease.

The chain has TRBV25-1 and TRBJ1-1; D not resolved. The germline V gene encodes CDR1 MGHDK and CDR2 SYGVNS. CDR3 length: 12 amino acids. V was pared by 8 bases and J by 3 bases, with 10 bases between. The CDR3 DNA follows: TGTGCCAGCCCTCCTCGGTACACTGAAGCTTTCTTT. This gives the protein CASPPRYTEAFF. The full variable domain, with the rest looked up from reference TRBV25-1 and TRBJ1-1, is EADIYQTPRYLVIGTGKKITLECSQTMGHDKMYWYQQDPGMELHLIHYSYGVNSTEKGDLSSESTVSRIRTEHFPLTLESARPSHTSQYLCASPPRYTEAFFGQGTRLTVV.

This clonotype has a handful of counts. The chain recombines TRBV5-5 with TRBJ1-4, with a weak D call TRBD1 (6 bases). This CDR3 has 15 amino acids. Trimming shortened V by 5 bases and J by 8 bases, and 19 bases separated the two germline ends. Germline loops: CDR1 SGHKS, CDR2 YYEKEE (reference sequence). CDR3: CASSPASTQGEKLFF. CDR3 DNA: TGTGCCAGCAGTCCCGCATCCACACAGGGAGAAAAACTGTTTTTT. Filled out from reference TRBV5-5 and TRBJ1-4, the complete variable domain reads DAGVTQSPTHLIKTRGQQVTLRCSPISGHKSVSWYQQVLGQGPQFIFQYYEKEERGRGNFPDRFSARQFPNYSSELNVNALLLGDSALYLCASSPASTQGEKLFFGSGTQLSVL.

The rearrangement uses TRBV4-1 and TRBJ2-3; D gene uncertain. The germline CDR1 and CDR2 sequences are MGHRA and YSYEKL. This CDR3 comprises 14 residues. Trimming removed 3 bases at V and 4 bases at J, with 11 bases between. CDR3 in amino acids: CASSHPQPADTQYF. The CDR3 DNA is TGCGCCAGCAGCCATCCCCAACCTGCAGATACGCAGTATTTT.

The rearrangement uses TRBV7-2 and TRBJ2-5, with D possibly matching TRBD1 (5 bases). Germline CDR1 is SGHTA and CDR2 is FQGNSA. The CDR3 runs to 14 residues. V lost 5 bases, J lost 0 bases, and 10 bases lay in between. This CDR3 is CASSVRVYQETQYF. The CDR3 nucleotides are TGTGCCAGCAGCGTCAGGGTGTACCAAGAGACCCAGTACTTC.

This clonotype has more than one count but fewer than ten. The chain links TRBV20-1 to TRBJ1-1; D ambiguous. V lost 6 bases and J lost 1, with 9 bases in between. CDR1 and CDR2 (germline): DFQATT, SNEGSKA (reference sequence). This CDR3 spans 12 amino acids. The CDR3 reads CSAPPRNTEAFF. Written as DNA, the CDR3 is TGCAGTGCCCCCCCAAGGAACACTGAAGCTTTCTTT.

The chain combines TRBV2 with TRBJ1-3; a weak D match, TRBD1 (5 bases). The V gene lost 7 bases and the J gene lost 0 bases, with 16 bases spanning the gap. Germline lookup yields CDR1 SNHLY and CDR2 FYNNEI. This CDR3 comprises 16 residues. In DNA, the CDR3 is TGTGCCAGCACACTACAGACAGTTTTCTCTGGAAACACCATATATTTT. Translation gives CASTLQTVFSGNTIYF. The full variable domain, its missing parts supplied by reference TRBV2 and TRBJ1-3, is EPEVTQTPSHQVTQMGQEVILRCVPISNHLYFYWYRQILGQKVEFLVSFYNNEISEKSEIFDDQFSVERPDGSNFTLKIRSTKLEDSAMYFCASTLQTVFSGNTIYFGEGSWLTVV.

This sequence joins TRBV5-1 and TRBJ1-6; possible D gene TRBD1, 6 bases. CDR3 length: 17 residues. Germline CDR1 is SGHRS and CDR2 is YFSETQ. V lost 3 bases and J lost 6, with 19 bases in between. CDR3 residues: CASSSSDRWRSNSPLHF. CDR3 in DNA: TGCGCCAGCAGCTCCTCCGACAGGTGGCGATCTAATTCACCCCTCCACTTT.